The sequence of this T cell receptor (beta chain) was determined in a study of shared clonotypes between healthy human individuals. On the study more broadly: Researchers drew samples from two women and a few men aged 18 to 49. Broader study findings: Genetic and exposure-history diversity was limited by the small donor number.

This clone has only a few counts. Its antigen is not identified. Germline V gives CDR1 SQVTM, CDR2 ANQGSEA. The CDR3 spans 16 residues. The V gene end was trimmed by 7 bases and the J gene end by 2 bases; junction bases not matched to a gene: 14. The data were produced by immunoSEQ multiplex PCR, yet TCRdb's version contains in-frame clones alone and is incomplete. The sample yields about 560,000 clones, about 80% seen once. The sample comprised PBMCs. The chain has TRBV29-1 and TRBJ2-7, with 10 bases aligning to TRBD2. This TCR derives from a middle-aged woman in good health. Some clones in this sample may be carry-over from other donors' samples. The CDR3 reads CSARGPAGGSAYEQYF. In DNA form, the CDR3 reads TGCAGCGCTCGAGGACCAGCGGGAGGGTCCGCCTACGAGCAGTACTTC.